This TCR beta chain is from a study of T cells in Graves' hyperthyroidism and ophthalmopathy (dated by TCRdb to the late 2010s). Turning to the overall study: Peripheral blood was collected at initial diagnosis, before any treatment. To identify distinguishing TCR V-J signatures, a discovery cohort of about 95 patients was used, comprising 40 to 45 with Graves' ophthalmopathy and roughly 60 with stable Graves' hyperthyroidism. Prospective prediction of ophthalmopathy was tested in an independent validation cohort consisting of 18 hyperthyroidism patients and around 16 patients who later progressed to ophthalmopathy. For training and testing, the 80 to 100 patients in the discovery cohort were randomly divided in a 7:3 ratio. Thyroid tissue and blood T-cell repertoires from about six Graves' hyperthyroidism patients were also compared in the study. Once sampling was done, hyperthyroidism patients were given methimazole at a starting dose of 30 mg daily, whereas ophthalmopathy patients were given high-dose intravenous methylprednisolone. According to the paper, TCR Vbeta CDR3 sequencing was carried out on 135 peripheral blood samples, which came from 40 to 45 ophthalmopathy, 75 to 80 hyperthyroidism and around 17 progressor patients. Broad study findings and their caveats: Most expanded thyroid clonotypes (frequency above 0.001) were also found in blood, which suggests that blood repertoires may mirror thyroid immune responses. Ophthalmopathy was separated from stable hyperthyroidism by a 13 V-J signature model, with about 88% sensitivity and just over 81% specificity obtained in cross-validation and 80%/75% obtained in testing. Sample size was not statistically predetermined, and investigators were not blinded to group allocation. During validation, the model predicted progression to ophthalmopathy a median of about 6.3 months ahead of onset, with approximately 71% sensitivity and less than 85% specificity.

This clonotype came up a few times. Its antigen is still unknown. Base qualities are missing; no much larger clone stands one base away. The CDR3 starts with the cysteine, ends with the phenylalanine, and has 14 residues. Only the CDR3 part of the read is kept: 42 bases, read in frame from the first base. Unmatched junction bases come to 6, with V trimmed by 5 bases and J by 4 bases. Amplification of TCR beta CDR3 regions was carried out from RNA transcripts. The TCR CDR3 was subjected to a first round of RT-PCR using the HTBI primer set and the Qiagen OneStep RT-PCR kit. Libraries were constructed in a second round of multiplex PCR, after which size selection and purification were performed. The libraries were sequenced on an Illumina HiSeq2000 using paired-end 100 bp reads. The study's own analysis went as follows. SOAPnuke was used to process the raw data, removing reads that contained adapters or uncalled bases, had a mean Phred below 15, or lacked an exact match to the constant primer or identifier. High-quality paired reads were merged with COPE v1.2.5, and unique nucleotide sequences were defined as clonotypes. Clonotypes were aligned to IMGT TRBV, TRBD and TRBJ reference segments using MiTCR v1.1. The analysis was restricted to V-J combinations with a frequency above 0.0001, which together covered approximately 99% of the repertoires. The TCS score was defined as the ratio of F50 (clonal expansion) to E x V (chaos), calculated using BLOSUM62-based TCRdist between CDR3 peptides within each V-J. Welch's t-statistics and random forest reduced 450 to 600 V-J features to roughly 13, which were used in a naive Bayes classifier (R e1071). In TCRdb, the public reads were trimmed at Q25 with fastp and aligned with MiXCR, with productive beta chains retained. Rows are combined by CDR3 protein, so each entry shows the most common genes and DNA. TCRdb's processing, not the authors' own work, is the source of the V and J calls. The sample data list 650,000 to 850,000 distinct CDR3 sequences, and around 20% of these were observed just once. The top ten clonotypes cover roughly a sixth of the sample.

The hyperthyroidism patients were between 18 and 65 years old and newly diagnosed, with a disease duration of less than 2 months. Any patient with an uncontrolled infection, another autoimmune disease, pregnancy or lactation was excluded. Diagnoses were based on clinical symptoms, serum thyroxine and TRAb, thyroid ultrasound and orbital computed tomography. Blood from progressor patients was collected at the time of first diagnosis with hyperthyroidism, before any ophthalmopathy symptoms had appeared. PBMCs were isolated from 8 to 10 ml of fresh peripheral blood by Ficoll-Paque density gradient centrifugation. Progressor patients were first diagnosed with Graves' hyperthyroidism and then developed ophthalmopathy during follow-up. Total RNA was extracted using Trizol reagent, and RNA quality was assessed on an Agilent 2100 Bioanalyzer.

This sequence uses TRBV12-3 or TRBV12-4 and TRBJ2-7; TRBD1 fits 9 bases in the junction. The TCR originated in a woman between 45 and 65 years old with Graves' hyperthyroidism that later progressed to Graves' ophthalmopathy. The sequenced sample was blood. DNA sequence: TGTGCCAGCAGTATACAGGGGGCGAATTACGAGCAGTACTTC. Its protein reads: CASSIQGANYEQYF.